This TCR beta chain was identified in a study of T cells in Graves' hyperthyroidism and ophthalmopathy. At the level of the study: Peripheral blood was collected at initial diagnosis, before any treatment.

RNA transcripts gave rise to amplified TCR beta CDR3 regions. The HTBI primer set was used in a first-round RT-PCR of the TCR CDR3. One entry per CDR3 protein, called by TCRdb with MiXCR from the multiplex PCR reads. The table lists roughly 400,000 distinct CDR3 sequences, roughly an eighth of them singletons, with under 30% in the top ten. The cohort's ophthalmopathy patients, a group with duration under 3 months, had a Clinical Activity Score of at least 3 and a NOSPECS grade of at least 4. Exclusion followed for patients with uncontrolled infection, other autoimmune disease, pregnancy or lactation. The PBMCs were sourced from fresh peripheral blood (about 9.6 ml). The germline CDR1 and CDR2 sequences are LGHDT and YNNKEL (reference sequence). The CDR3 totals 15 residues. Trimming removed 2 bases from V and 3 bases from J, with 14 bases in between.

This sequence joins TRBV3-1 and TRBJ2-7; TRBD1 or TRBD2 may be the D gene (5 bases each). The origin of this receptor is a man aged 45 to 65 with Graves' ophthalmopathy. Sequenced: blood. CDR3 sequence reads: CASSQILGAGYEQYF. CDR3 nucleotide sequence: TGTGCCAGCAGCCAAATATTAGGGGCGGGCTACGAGCAGTACTTC.